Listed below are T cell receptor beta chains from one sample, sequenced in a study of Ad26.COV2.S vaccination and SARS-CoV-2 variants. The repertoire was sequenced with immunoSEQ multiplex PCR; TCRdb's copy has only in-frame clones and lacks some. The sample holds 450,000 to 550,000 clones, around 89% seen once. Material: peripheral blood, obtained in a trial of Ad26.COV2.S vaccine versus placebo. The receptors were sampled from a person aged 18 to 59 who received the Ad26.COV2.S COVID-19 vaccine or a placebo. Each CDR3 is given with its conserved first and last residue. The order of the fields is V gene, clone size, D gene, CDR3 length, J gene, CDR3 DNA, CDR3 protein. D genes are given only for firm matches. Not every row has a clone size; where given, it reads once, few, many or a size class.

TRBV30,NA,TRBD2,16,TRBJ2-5,TGTGCCTGGAGTGTCGGGAGACTAGCGGGGCAAGAGACCCAGTACTTC,CAWSVGRLAGQETQYF
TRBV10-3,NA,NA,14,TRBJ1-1,TGTGCCATCAGTGGAACCGGGAAGCATTTCGAAGCTTTCTTT,CAISGTGKHFEAFF
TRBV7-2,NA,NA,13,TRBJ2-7,TGTGCCAGCAGCTTATGGGTGTCCTACGAGCAGTACTTC,CASSLWVSYEQYF
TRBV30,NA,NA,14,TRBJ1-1,TGTGCCTGGAGTGTACGCGGAAGATACTCTGAAGCTTTCTTT,CAWSVRGRYSEAFF
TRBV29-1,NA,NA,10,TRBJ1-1,TGCAGCGTTGGAGGGACTGAAGCTTTCTTT,CSVGGTEAFF
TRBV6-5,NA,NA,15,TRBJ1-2,TGTGCCAGCAGTTACTCGGGGACTCCCCTCTATGGCTACACCTTC,CASSYSGTPLYGYTF
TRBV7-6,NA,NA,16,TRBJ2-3,TGTGCCAGCAGCTTAGGAGGGAGACCTAGCACAGATACGCAGTATTTT,CASSLGGRPSTDTQYF
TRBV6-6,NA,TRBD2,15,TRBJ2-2,TGTGCCAGCAGGAGCCGGGGACTAGCCACCGGGGAGCTGTTTTTT,CASRSRGLATGELFF
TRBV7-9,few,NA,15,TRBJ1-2,TGTGCCAGCAGCTTAGATAGGGGCAGTGATTATGGCTACACCTTC,CASSLDRGSDYGYTF
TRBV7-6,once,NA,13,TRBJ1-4,TGTGCCAGCAGCTTAACGCTACCCGAAAAACTGTTTTTT,CASSLTLPEKLFF
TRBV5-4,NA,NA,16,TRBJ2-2,TGTGCCAGCAGCTTGGGAGGGGAAAGTCTCACCGGGGAGCTGTTTTTT,CASSLGGESLTGELFF
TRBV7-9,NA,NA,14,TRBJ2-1,TGTGCCAGCAGCGGTGACAGAAATTACAATGAGCAGTTCTTC,CASSGDRNYNEQFF
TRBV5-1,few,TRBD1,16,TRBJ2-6,TGCGCCAGCAGCCGGACAGGAAGCTCTGGGGCCAACGTCCTGACTTTC,CASSRTGSSGANVLTF
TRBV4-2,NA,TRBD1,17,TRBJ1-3,TGTGCCAGCAGCCAAGAGCCGACAGGGCTGGCCGGAAACACCATATATTTT,CASSQEPTGLAGNTIYF
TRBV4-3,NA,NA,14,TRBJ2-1,TGCGCCAGCAGCCAGGACGGATCCTACAATGAGCAGTTCTTC,CASSQDGSYNEQFF
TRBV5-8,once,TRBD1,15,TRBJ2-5,TGTGCCAGCAGCAGGGACAGGGGATTTAGGGAGACCCAGTACTTC,CASSRDRGFRETQYF
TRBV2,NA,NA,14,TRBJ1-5,TGTGCCAGCAGTTGGGCTTTGGGCAATCAGCCCCAGCATTTT,CASSWALGNQPQHF
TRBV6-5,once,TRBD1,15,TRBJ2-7,TGTGCCAGCAGTCCCTGGGACAGGGGGTACTACGAGCAGTACTTC,CASSPWDRGYYEQYF
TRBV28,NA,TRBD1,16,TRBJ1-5,TGTGCCAGCAGTTTATCGGGGGACAGCTCGGTTCGGCCCCAGCATTTT,CASSLSGDSSVRPQHF
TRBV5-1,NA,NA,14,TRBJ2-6,TGCGCCAGCAGCCTGGGAGGCGGGGCCAACGTCCTGACTTTC,CASSLGGGANVLTF
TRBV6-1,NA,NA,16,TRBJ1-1,TGTGCCAGCAGTGGGTCTTCGGCAGGGATGAACACTGAAGCTTTCTTT,CASSGSSAGMNTEAFF
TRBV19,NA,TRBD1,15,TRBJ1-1,TGTGCCAGTTCTCAGGGGGGCCCCATGAACACTGAAGCTTTCTTT,CASSQGGPMNTEAFF
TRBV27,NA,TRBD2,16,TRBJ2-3,TGTGCCAGCAGTTCCGGGACTAATTTTGGGTTCGATACGCAGTATTTT,CASSSGTNFGFDTQYF
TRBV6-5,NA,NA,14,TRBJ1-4,TGTGCCAGCAGCCTGCATACAACTAATGAAAAACTGTTTTTT,CASSLHTTNEKLFF
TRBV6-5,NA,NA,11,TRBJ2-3,TGTGCCAGCAGTCACACAGATACGCAGTATTTT,CASSHTDTQYF
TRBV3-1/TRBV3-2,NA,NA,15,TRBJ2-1,TGTGCCAGCAGCCCCGGACGGAGCTCCTACAATGAGCAGTTCTTC,CASSPGRSSYNEQFF
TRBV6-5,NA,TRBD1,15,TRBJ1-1,TGTGCCAGCAGCCAGGGACAGGGACAGAACACTGAAGCTTTCTTT,CASSQGQGQNTEAFF
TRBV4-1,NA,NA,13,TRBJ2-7,TGCGCCAGCAGCCAAGCCCTGTGGGACGAGCAGTACTTC,CASSQALWDEQYF
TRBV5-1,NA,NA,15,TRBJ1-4,TGCGCCAGCAGCTTCGGGGGGTCAACTAATGAAAAACTGTTTTTT,CASSFGGSTNEKLFF
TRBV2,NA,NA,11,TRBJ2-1,TGTGCCAGAGCATCTAGCTCTGAGCAGTTCTTC,CARASSSEQFF
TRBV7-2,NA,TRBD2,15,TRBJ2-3,TGTGCCAGCAGCTCTGGGACTAGCGGGGGAGATACGCAGTATTTT,CASSSGTSGGDTQYF
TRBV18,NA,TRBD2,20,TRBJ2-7,TGTGCCAGCTCACTACGGCCTCGGACTAGCGGGATCCCGTCGTTATACGAGCAGTACTTC,CASSLRPRTSGIPSLYEQYF
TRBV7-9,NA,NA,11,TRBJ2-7,TGTGCCAGCAGCCGTACGGGAGAGCAGTACTTC,CASSRTGEQYF
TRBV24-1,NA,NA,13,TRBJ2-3,TGTGCCACCAGTGGGGGCCTAGTAGATACGCAGTATTTT,CATSGGLVDTQYF